The 7 T cell receptor beta chains below were found in one sample sequenced in a study of blood T cell repertoires in COVID-19. Sequencing was performed with immunoSEQ multiplex PCR; in TCRdb, only in-frame clones are kept and a portion is missing. The sample has about 140,000 clones, roughly 80% seen once; the top ten hold approximately 3.9%. What was sequenced was peripheral blood. The source is a woman aged 55-70 years with acute or convalescent COVID-19.

V usage is TRBV4-3 and J usage is TRBJ2-1, with TRBD2 identical over 7 bases. Germline CDR1 reads LGHNA; CDR2 reads YSLEER. Unmatched junction bases numbered 7, after V lost 0 bases and J lost 8 bases. The CDR3 is made up of 15 amino acids. The CDR3, as DNA: TGCGCCAGCAGCCAAGACTGGACTAGAAGCGATGAGCAGTTCTTC. It translates to CASSQDWTRSDEQFF.

About this clone itself: Sequence at one end of the junction differs from germline and may be a read error. CDR3 nucleotide sequence: TGTGCCTGGAGTACTAGCGGGAGAAGCTCCTACATTGAGCAGTTCTTC. Translation gives CAWSTSGRSSYIEQFF. The chain combines TRBV30 with TRBJ2-1, with 11 bases that match TRBD2. The CDR3 loop spans 16 amino acids. CDR1 is GTSNPN, CDR2 SVGIG, per germline (reference sequence).

The rearrangement joins TRBV11-1 to TRBJ1-4; D unclear. Trimming removed 3 bases from V and 10 bases from J, with 15 bases in between. Germline lookup yields CDR1 SGHAT and CDR2 FQDESV (reference sequence). The CDR3 length is 14 residues. The CDR3 is CASSFGSTMGKLFF. For the CDR3, the DNA is TGTGCCAGCAGCTTCGGGTCGACCATGGGAAAACTGTTTTTT.

The chain has TRBV6-5 and TRBJ1-6; D unclear. There are 13 residues in the CDR3. The germline gives CDR1 MNHEY, CDR2 SVGAGI. V lost 6 bases to trimming and J lost 8 bases, with 11 bases between them. The CDR3 is CASRRLRDSPLHF. In DNA form, the CDR3 reads TGTGCCAGCAGGCGTTTGAGGGATTCACCCCTCCACTTT.

J is TRBJ2-7 and V is TRBV23-1; D might be TRBD2 (6 bases). TRBV23-1 is an ORF for which the function is uncertain. Trimming pared 10 bases from V and 2 bases from J, leaving 30 bases between. The CDR3 covers 18 residues. The CDR3 bases are TGCGCCACCTACCTTGCGGGGACCTCGCGACTAAACCCCTACGAGCAGTACTTC. Translating gives CATYLAGTSRLNPYEQYF.

The chain is built from TRBV3-1 (or the pseudogene TRBV3-2) and TRBJ2-7; D call uncertain. There are 13 residues in the CDR3. Trimming cost V 5 bases and J 6 bases, with 14 bases left between them. The V gene's germline CDR1 is LGHDT and CDR2 YNNKEL (reference sequence). The CDR3 sequence is CASSAYPRGEQYF. CDR3 DNA: TGTGCCAGCAGCGCTTACCCCCGAGGCGAGCAGTACTTC.

This clone appeared a few times. This chain joins TRBV3-1 (or the pseudogene TRBV3-2) and TRBJ1-1; the match to TRBD1 covers 8 bases. The germline V gene encodes CDR1 LGHDT and CDR2 YNNKEL (reference sequence). J gave up 3 bases and V 6 bases, and 6 bases lay outside the gene matches. The CDR3 has 14 residues. The CDR3 reads CASSSGGRDTEAFF. CDR3 coding DNA: TGTGCCAGCAGTTCAGGGGGCCGGGACACTGAAGCTTTCTTT.